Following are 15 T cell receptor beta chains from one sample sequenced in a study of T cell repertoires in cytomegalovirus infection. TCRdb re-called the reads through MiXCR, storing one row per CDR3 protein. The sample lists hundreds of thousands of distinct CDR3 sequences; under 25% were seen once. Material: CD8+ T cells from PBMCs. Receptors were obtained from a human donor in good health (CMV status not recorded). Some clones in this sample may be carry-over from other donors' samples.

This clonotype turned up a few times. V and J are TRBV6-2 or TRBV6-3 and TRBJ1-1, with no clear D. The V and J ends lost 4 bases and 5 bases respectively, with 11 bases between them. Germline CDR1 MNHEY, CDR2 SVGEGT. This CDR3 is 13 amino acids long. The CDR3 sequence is CASSWGVPTEAFF. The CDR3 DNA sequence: TGTGCCAGCAGTTGGGGAGTTCCGACTGAAGCTTTCTTT.

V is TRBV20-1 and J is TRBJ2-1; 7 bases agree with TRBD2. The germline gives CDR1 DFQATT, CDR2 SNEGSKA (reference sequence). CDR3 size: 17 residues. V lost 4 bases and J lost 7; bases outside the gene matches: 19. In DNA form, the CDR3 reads TGCAGTGCTATCCCTCCCCCTGCGGGGGTCCTTGAGAATGAGCAGTTCTTC. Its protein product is CSAIPPPAGVLENEQFF.

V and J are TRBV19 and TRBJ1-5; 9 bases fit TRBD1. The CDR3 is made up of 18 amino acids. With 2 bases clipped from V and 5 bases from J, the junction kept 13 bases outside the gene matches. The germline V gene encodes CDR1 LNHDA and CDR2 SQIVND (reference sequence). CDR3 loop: CASSILGAGTGTDQPQHF. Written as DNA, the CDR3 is TGTGCCAGTAGTATATTAGGGGCCGGGACAGGGACCGATCAGCCCCAGCATTTT.

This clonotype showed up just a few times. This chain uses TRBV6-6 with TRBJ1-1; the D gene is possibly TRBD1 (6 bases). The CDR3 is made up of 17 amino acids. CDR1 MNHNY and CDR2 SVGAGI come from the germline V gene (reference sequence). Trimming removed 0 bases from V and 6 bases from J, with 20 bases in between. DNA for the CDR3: TGTGCCAGCAGTTACTCTGGCGGGAACAGGGCCGTGGCTGAAGCTTTCTTT. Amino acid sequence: CASSYSGGNRAVAEAFF.

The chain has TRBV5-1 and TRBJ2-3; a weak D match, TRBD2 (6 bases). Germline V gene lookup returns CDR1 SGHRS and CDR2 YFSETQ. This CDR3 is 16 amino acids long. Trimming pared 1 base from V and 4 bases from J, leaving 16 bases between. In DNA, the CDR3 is TGCGCCAGCAGCTTGTATCCGGGAGAAGTGGCAGATACGCAGTATTTT. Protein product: CASSLYPGEVADTQYF.

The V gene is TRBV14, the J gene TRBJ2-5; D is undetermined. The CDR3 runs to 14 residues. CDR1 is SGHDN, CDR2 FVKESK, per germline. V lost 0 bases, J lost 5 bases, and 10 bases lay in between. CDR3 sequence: CASSQEGFLETQYF. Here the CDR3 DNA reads TGTGCCAGCAGCCAAGAAGGGTTTCTTGAGACCCAGTACTTC.

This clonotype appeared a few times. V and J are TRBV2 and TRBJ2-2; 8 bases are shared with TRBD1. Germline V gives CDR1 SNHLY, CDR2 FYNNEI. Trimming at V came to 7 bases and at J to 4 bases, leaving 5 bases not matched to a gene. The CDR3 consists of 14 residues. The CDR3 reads CASMVGQGTGELFF. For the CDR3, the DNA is TGTGCCAGCATGGTCGGACAGGGCACCGGGGAGCTGTTTTTT. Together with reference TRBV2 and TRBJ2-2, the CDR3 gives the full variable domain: EPEVTQTPSHQVTQMGQEVILRCVPISNHLYFYWYRQILGQKVEFLVSFYNNEISEKSEIFDDQFSVERPDGSNFTLKIRSTKLEDSAMYFCASMVGQGTGELFFGEGSRLTVL.

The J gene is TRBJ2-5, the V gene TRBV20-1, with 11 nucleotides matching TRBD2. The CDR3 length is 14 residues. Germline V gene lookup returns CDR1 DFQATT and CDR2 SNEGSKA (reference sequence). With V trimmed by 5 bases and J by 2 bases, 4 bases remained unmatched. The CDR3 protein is CSAYGTSGQETQYF. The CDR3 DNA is TGCAGTGCTTACGGGACTAGCGGTCAAGAGACCCAGTACTTC.

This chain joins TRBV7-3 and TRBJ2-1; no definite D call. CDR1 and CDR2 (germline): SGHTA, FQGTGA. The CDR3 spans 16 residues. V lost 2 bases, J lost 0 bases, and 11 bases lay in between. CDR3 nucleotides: TGTGCCAGCAGCTTATATTCCGGCAGCTCCTACAATGAGCAGTTCTTC. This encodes CASSLYSGSSYNEQFF.

CDR3 loop: CASSDRGISDEQFF. The CDR3 DNA sequence: TGTGCCAGCAGTGACAGGGGTATTAGCGATGAGCAGTTCTTC. The genes are TRBV25-1 and TRBJ2-1, with D maybe TRBD1 (6 bases). The V end was cut by 3 bases, the J end by 8 bases, with 14 bases between. The CDR3 sequence is 14 residues long. In germline, CDR1 is MGHDK, CDR2 SYGVNS.

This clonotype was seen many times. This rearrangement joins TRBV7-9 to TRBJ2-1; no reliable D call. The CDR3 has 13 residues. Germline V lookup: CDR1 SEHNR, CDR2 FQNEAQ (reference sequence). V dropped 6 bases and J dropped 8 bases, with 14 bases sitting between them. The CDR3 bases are TGTGCCAGCAGTATGACTGAAAGGGATGAGCAGTTCTTC. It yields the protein CASSMTERDEQFF.

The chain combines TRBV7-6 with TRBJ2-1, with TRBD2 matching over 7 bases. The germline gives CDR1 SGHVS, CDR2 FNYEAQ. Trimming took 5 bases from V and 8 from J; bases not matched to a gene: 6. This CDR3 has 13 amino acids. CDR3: CASSPRLADEQFF. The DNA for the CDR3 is TGTGCCAGCAGCCCCAGACTAGCTGATGAGCAGTTCTTC.

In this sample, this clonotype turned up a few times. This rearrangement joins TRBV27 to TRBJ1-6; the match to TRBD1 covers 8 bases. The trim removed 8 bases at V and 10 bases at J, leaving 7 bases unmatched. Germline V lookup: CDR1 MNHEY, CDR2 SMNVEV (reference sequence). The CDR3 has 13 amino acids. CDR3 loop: CASADRVRSPLHF. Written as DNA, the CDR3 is TGTGCCAGCGCGGACAGGGTACGGTCACCCCTCCACTTT.

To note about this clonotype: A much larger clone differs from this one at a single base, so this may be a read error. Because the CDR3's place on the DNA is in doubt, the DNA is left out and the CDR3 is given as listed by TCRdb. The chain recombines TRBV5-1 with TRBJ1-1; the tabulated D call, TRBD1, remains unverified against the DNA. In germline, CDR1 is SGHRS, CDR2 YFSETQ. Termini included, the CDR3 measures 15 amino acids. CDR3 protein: CASSLVGRGAAEAYF.

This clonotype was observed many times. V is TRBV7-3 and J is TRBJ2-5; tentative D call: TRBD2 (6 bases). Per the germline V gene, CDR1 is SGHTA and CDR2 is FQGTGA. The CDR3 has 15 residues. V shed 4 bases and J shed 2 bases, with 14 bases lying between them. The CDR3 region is CASSSLGGGQETQYF. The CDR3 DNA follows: TGTGCCAGCAGCTCCCTTGGTGGGGGGCAAGAGACCCAGTACTTC.